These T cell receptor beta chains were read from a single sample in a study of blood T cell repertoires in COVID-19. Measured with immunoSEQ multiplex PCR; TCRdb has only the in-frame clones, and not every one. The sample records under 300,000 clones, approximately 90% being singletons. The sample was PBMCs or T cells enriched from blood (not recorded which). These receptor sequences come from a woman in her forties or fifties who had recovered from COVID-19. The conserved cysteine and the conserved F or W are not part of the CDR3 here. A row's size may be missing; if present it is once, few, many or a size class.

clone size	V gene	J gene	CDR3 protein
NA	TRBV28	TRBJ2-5	ASNSQSGAQETQY
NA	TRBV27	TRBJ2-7	ASSRTSGSREQY
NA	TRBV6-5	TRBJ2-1	ASSYPASTYNEQF
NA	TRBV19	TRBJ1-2	ASSIDLRDGDYGYT
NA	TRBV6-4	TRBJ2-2	ASSELAGGTNTGELF
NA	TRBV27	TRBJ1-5	ASSTQGAGNQPQH
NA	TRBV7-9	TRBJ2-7	ASSGGAVPNEQY
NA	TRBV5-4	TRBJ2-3	ASSLRFTSGSTDTQY
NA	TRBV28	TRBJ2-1	ASSGQGVSLSYNEQF
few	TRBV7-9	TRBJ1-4	ASSLAQSHEKLF
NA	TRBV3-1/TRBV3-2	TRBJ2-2	ASSQRLAGAGELF
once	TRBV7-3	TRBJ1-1	ASSLTRGVEAF
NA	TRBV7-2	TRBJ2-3	ASSLRGATDTQY
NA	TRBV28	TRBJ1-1	ATEGRDTKYQAF
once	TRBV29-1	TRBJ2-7	SVRLEGSVLDSYEQY
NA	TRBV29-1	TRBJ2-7	SVRGQGLKTYEQY
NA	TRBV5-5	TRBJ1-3	ASSLYGGNTIY
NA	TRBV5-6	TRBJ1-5	ASSLAGYSNQPQH
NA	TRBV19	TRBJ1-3	ASSIRTGRFDFISGNTIY
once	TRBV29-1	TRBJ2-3	SGTSGRPDTQY
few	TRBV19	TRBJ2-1	ASSPTLEERQF
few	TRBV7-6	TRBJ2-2	ASSLLGQGAGELF
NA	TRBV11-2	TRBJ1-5	ASSLTGEMPQH
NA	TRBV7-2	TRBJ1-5	ASSLGGGLNQPQH
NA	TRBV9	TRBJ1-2	ASSANRDRRAVGYT
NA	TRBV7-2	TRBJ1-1	ASSFRRSGDGAF
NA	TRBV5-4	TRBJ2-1	ASSPGGRAGRNEQF
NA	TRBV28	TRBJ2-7	ASSLPLADSYEQY
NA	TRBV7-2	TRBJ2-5	ASSSSAGAGRETQY
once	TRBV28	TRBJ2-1	ASSLWLAGGRSYNEQF
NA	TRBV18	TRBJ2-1	ASSSTSGSTYNEQF
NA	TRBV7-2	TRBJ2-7	ASSFGGSSYEQY
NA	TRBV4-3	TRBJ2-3	ASSPDWSLGTDTQY
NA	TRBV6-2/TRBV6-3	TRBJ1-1	ASSSRTMNTEAF
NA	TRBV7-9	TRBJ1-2	ASSSSGIYGYT
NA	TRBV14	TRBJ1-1	ASTHRGLGFTEAF
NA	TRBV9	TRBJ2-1	ASSPFSGRSSGNEQF
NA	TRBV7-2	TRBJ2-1	ASSLGSKIEQF
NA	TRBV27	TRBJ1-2	ASSADRGSGYT
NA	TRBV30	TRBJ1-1	AWSNRGLTEAF
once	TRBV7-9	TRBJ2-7	ASSSLGLAGGPSMYEQY
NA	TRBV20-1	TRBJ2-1	SAGSGTVGL
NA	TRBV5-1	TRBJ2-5	ASRSMMGQQETQY
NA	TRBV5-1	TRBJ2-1	ASSLQGTGYNEQF
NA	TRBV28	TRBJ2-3	ASKLAGAADTQY
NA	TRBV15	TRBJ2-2	ATSSGQRGNTGELF
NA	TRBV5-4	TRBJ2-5	ASSFKQRERETQY
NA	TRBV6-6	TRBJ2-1	ASSYSLRQGANEQF
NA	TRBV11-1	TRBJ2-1	ASRESYNEQF
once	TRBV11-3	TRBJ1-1	ASSLGRNTEAF
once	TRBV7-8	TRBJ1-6	ASSLQTGGFSPLH
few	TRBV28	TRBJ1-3	ATGTGASGNTIY
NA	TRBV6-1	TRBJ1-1	ASSEHRPNTEAF
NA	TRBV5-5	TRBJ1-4	ASSLGSVLNEKLF
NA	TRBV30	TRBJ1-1	AWSVVLPSNTEAF